The 21 T cell receptor beta chains below come from one sample, sequenced in a study of T cell responses to AZD1222 COVID-19 vaccine. Clones were sequenced by immunoSEQ multiplex PCR, and TCRdb holds only the in-frame ones, with some missing. The sample lists around 110,000 clones; roughly nine tenths were seen once. Sequences were derived from peripheral blood, sampled 28 days after the second AZD1222 dose. The source is an adult who received the AZD1222 COVID-19 vaccine.

This clone appeared once. The CDR3 here is CASSKSGSSYEQYF. CDR3 nucleotide sequence: TGTGCCAGCAGTAAAAGCGGGAGCTCCTACGAGCAGTACTTC. The chain carries TRBV2 and TRBJ2-7; TRBD2 agrees at 8 bases. Trimming at V came to 5 bases and at J to 0 bases, leaving 3 bases not matched to a gene. The CDR3 spans 14 residues. The germline V gene encodes CDR1 SNHLY and CDR2 FYNNEI.

This clone was observed a handful of times. The rearrangement links TRBV3-1 (or the pseudogene TRBV3-2) to TRBJ2-3; 13 nucleotides line up with TRBD2. CDR1 LGHDT and CDR2 YNNKEL come from the germline V gene (reference sequence). This CDR3 spans 15 amino acids. Trimming took 8 bases from V and 3 from J; bases not matched to a gene: 5. The CDR3 sequence: CASRLTSGRTDTQYF. DNA of the CDR3: TGTGCCAGCCGGCTGACTAGCGGGAGGACAGATACGCAGTATTTT.

The J gene is TRBJ2-1, the V gene TRBV10-3, with 11 bases fitting TRBD1. CDR3 length: 16 amino acids. J was trimmed by 7 bases and V by 4 bases; bases with no gene match: 9. CDR1 is ENHRY, CDR2 SYGVKD, per germline. This CDR3 reads CAISGGAGQGANEQFF. The CDR3 DNA is TGTGCCATCAGTGGGGGGGCTGGACAGGGGGCAAATGAGCAGTTCTTC.

This sequence joins TRBV5-1 and TRBJ2-7; 7 bases line up with TRBD2. With 4 bases clipped from V and 2 bases from J, the junction kept 12 bases outside the gene matches. CDR1 is SGHRS, CDR2 YFSETQ, per germline. The CDR3 spans 16 residues. The CDR3: CASSLQLGGVPYEQYF. In DNA, the CDR3 is TGCGCCAGCAGCCTGCAGTTGGGGGGGGTCCCCTACGAGCAGTACTTC.

This chain connects TRBV2 to TRBJ1-5; the match to TRBD1 covers 11 bases. The V and J ends lost 4 bases and 11 bases, in that order; junction bases with no gene match: 4. Germline V gives CDR1 SNHLY, CDR2 FYNNEI. CDR3 size: 13 residues. In DNA, the CDR3 is TGTGCCAGCAGTGGGACAGGGGGCGCGACCCAGCATTTT. Protein product: CASSGTGGATQHF.

This chain connects TRBV2 to TRBJ1-3; D is ambiguous. Looked up from germline, CDR1 is SNHLY and CDR2 is FYNNEI. Trimming took 4 bases from V and 3 from J, leaving 7 bases between them. The CDR3 spans 13 residues. CDR3 loop: CASSVGFGNTIYF. The CDR3 region has the DNA TGTGCCAGCAGTGTGGGGTTTGGAAACACCATATATTTT.

CDR3: CASSLVGGRNEQFF. The DNA for the CDR3 is TGTGCCAGCAGCTTAGTAGGGGGGCGGAATGAGCAGTTCTTC. The genes are TRBV7-2 and TRBJ2-1, with D possibly being TRBD1 or TRBD2 (6 bases each). Germline CDR1 and CDR2: SGHTA and FQGNSA. V shed 1 base and J shed 7 bases, with 11 bases lying between them. The CDR3 spans 14 residues.

This clone showed up just a few times. The V gene is TRBV5-1, the J gene TRBJ2-1; D unresolved. Trimming removed 1 base from V and 0 bases from J, with 11 bases in between. The CDR3 is 16 residues long. Germline CDR1 is SGHRS and CDR2 is YFSETQ. This CDR3 reads CASSLSPDSSYNEQFF. In DNA form, the CDR3 reads TGCGCCAGCAGCTTGTCCCCAGATAGCTCCTACAATGAGCAGTTCTTC.

This rearrangement joins TRBV4-1 to TRBJ1-1; no clear D. Germline CDR1 reads MGHRA; CDR2 reads YSYEKL. This CDR3 has 18 residues. The germline V and J ends were trimmed by 6 bases and 2 bases, with 25 bases remaining between them. The CDR3 coding sequence is TGCGCCAGCAGTCCTACCTGGAGTAGATCCGGGAGTAACACTGAAGCTTTCTTT. It codes for CASSPTWSRSGSNTEAFF.

The chain recombines TRBV28 with TRBJ1-6; weak D call: TRBD1 (6 bases). This CDR3 comprises 15 residues. Trimming removed 3 bases from V and 7 bases from J, with 13 bases in between. From germline, CDR1 is MDHEN and CDR2 SYDVKM. The CDR3 nucleotides read TGTGCCAGCAGTTTTGGGGGGCGCAGAAATTCACCCCTCCACTTT. It is translated as CASSFGGRRNSPLHF.

The chain uses TRBV7-8 and TRBJ1-1; 8 bases match TRBD1. Germline loops: CDR1 SGHVS, CDR2 FQNEAQ. V lost 4 bases and J lost 0; bases outside the gene matches: 7. The CDR3 sequence is 16 residues long. CDR3 residues: CASSSQGARLNTEAFF. DNA for the CDR3: TGTGCCAGCAGCTCCCAGGGGGCCCGACTGAACACTGAAGCTTTCTTT.

This clone has only one observation. The CDR3 sequence: CASSLAPGRGPYNEQFF. The CDR3 nucleotides are TGTGCCAGCAGCTTAGCCCCGGGAAGGGGCCCTTACAATGAGCAGTTCTTC. The chain recombines TRBV7-2 with TRBJ2-1; tentatively, D is TRBD1 or TRBD2 (5 bases each). CDR1 SGHTA and CDR2 FQGNSA come from the germline V gene. V lost 0 bases to trimming and J lost 4 bases, with 16 bases between them. The CDR3 runs to 17 residues. Full variable domain (rest looked up from reference TRBV7-2 and TRBJ2-1): GAGVSQSPSNKVTEKGKDVELRCDPISGHTALYWYRQSLGQGLEFLIYFQGNSAPDKSGLPSDRFSAERTGGSVSTLTIQRTQQEDSAVYLCASSLAPGRGPYNEQFFGPGTRLTVL.

The chain joins TRBV19 to TRBJ2-1; 8 bases fit TRBD2. V shed 4 bases, J shed 4 bases, and the junction held 9 bases outside the gene matches. Germline V gene lookup returns CDR1 LNHDA and CDR2 SQIVND (reference sequence). The CDR3 covers 16 residues. In DNA form, the CDR3 reads TGTGCCAGTAGTAGTAGCGGGATCGGGGCGTACAATGAGCAGTTCTTC. Protein product: CASSSSGIGAYNEQFF.

J is TRBJ1-6 and V is TRBV15; D ambiguous. V lost 1 base and J lost 0, with 10 bases in between. CDR1 is LNHNV, CDR2 YYDKDF, per germline (reference sequence). CDR3 length: 17 residues. The CDR3, as DNA: TGTGCCACCAGCAGAGGTGAACTGAGCTCCTATAATTCACCCCTCCACTTT. As protein: CATSRGELSSYNSPLHF.

This clone was seen once. The V and J genes are TRBV15 and TRBJ1-1; no firm D call. Germline V gives CDR1 LNHNV, CDR2 YYDKDF (reference sequence). The ends were cut back, 0 bases at V and 6 bases at J, with 8 bases in the middle. This CDR3 is built from 13 residues. The CDR3 loop is CATSRDPSAEAFF. The CDR3 region has the DNA TGTGCCACCAGCAGAGATCCGTCAGCTGAAGCTTTCTTT.

The rearrangement uses TRBV27 and TRBJ2-3; 10 bases align to TRBD1. The CDR3 contains 14 residues. V shed 8 bases and J 3 bases; nucleotides not matched to a gene: 5. The V gene's germline CDR1 is MNHEY and CDR2 SMNVEV (reference sequence). The CDR3 sequence: CASGRTGGTDTQYF. The CDR3 nucleotides read TGTGCCAGCGGACGGACAGGGGGGACAGATACGCAGTATTTT.

The chain recombines TRBV28 with TRBJ1-2, with 7 bases fitting TRBD1. CDR3 length: 15 residues. The germline V gene encodes CDR1 MDHEN and CDR2 SYDVKM. The J segment lost 2 bases and the V segment lost 3 bases, leaving 6 bases of the junction unmatched. The CDR3 sequence is CASSFNSGGNYGYTF. The CDR3 DNA reads TGTGCCAGCAGTTTCAATTCAGGGGGAAACTATGGCTACACCTTC.

The chain uses TRBV15 and TRBJ1-3; D remains ambiguous. CDR1 is LNHNV and CDR2 is YYDKDF in the germline V gene (reference sequence). The ends were cut back, 2 bases at V and 1 base at J, with 12 bases in the middle. This CDR3 is 16 amino acids long. The CDR3: CATSRQDGISGNTIYF. DNA of the CDR3: TGTGCCACCAGCAGACAGGACGGCATTTCTGGAAACACCATATATTTT.

The chain carries TRBV2 and TRBJ2-3; D is uncertain. The germline gives CDR1 SNHLY, CDR2 FYNNEI. The V and J ends lost 6 bases and 0 bases respectively, with 10 bases between them. This CDR3 is built from 14 residues. CDR3 bases: TGTGCCAGCAGCCAATACCAAAGCACAGATACGCAGTATTTT. This sequence encodes CASSQYQSTDTQYF.

The gene calls are TRBV28 and TRBJ2-1, with TRBD1 identical over 11 bases. CDR1 MDHEN and CDR2 SYDVKM come from the germline V gene. The CDR3 covers 13 residues. J gave up 8 bases and V 5 bases, and 2 bases lay outside the gene matches. The CDR3 spells CASSRTGGHEQFF. The CDR3 DNA is TGTGCCAGCAGTCGGACAGGGGGCCATGAGCAGTTCTTC.

The chain links TRBV10-3 to TRBJ1-4; D is unclear. Trimming removed 10 bases at V and 0 bases at J, with 18 bases between. CDR3 length equals 16 residues. CDR1 and CDR2 (germline): ENHRY, SYGVKD. CDR3 region: CATAVAELSTNEKLFF. The CDR3, as DNA: TGTGCCACCGCGGTGGCCGAACTCTCAACTAATGAAAAACTGTTTTTT.